The TCR beta chain described here comes from a study of blood T cell repertoires in COVID-19. Across the study: In each case, the material was cDNA or gDNA derived from T cells, B-cell-depleted T cells, or PBMCs.

Profiled with immunoSEQ multiplex PCR; TCRdb holds only in-frame clones, not every one. The sample includes around 150,000 clones, roughly 90% of them seen just once. There are 15 residues in the CDR3. V was pared by 1 base and J by 8 bases, with 6 bases of the junction left unmatched. Germline lookup yields CDR1 SGHTA and CDR2 FQGNSA. The TCR originated in a man between 60 and 70 years old with acute or convalescent COVID-19. The chain uses TRBV7-2 and TRBJ2-1; 9 bases line up with TRBD2. The sequencing sample was made of peripheral blood. DNA of the CDR3: TGTGCCAGCAGCTTAGGGCGGGGGGGCGGTTATGAGCAGTTCTTC. Its translation is CASSLGRGGGYEQFF.